The clone carrying this TCR beta chain occurred many times. Its matching antigen is unknown. The V gene's germline CDR1 is MDHEN and CDR2 SYDVKM. The V gene end was trimmed by 11 bases and the J gene end by 8 bases; junction bases not matched to a gene: 11. CDR3 length: 13 amino acids. This sample is part of a study of T cells in Graves' hyperthyroidism and ophthalmopathy. What was amplified from RNA transcripts were TCR beta CDR3 regions. With the HTBI primer set, the TCR CDR3 went through a first round of RT-PCR. TCRdb re-called the multiplex PCR reads with MiXCR, one entry per CDR3 protein. The profile covers around 540,000 distinct CDR3 sequences, with 15% to 20% appearing a single time and around 28% taken by the ten largest. Points from the study as a whole: By a 13 V-J model, ophthalmopathy was set apart from stable hyperthyroidism. Also found in blood were most expanded thyroid clonotypes above 0.001.

Fresh peripheral blood, 7.5 to 10 ml, was the source of the PBMCs. This TCR was sampled from a woman in her 30s with Graves' ophthalmopathy. The specimen was blood. The chain carries TRBV28 and TRBJ2-1; 8 positions agree with TRBD2. The CDR3 nucleotides read TGTGCCCTGAGGGGTAGCGGGACCGATGAGCAGTTCTTC. Its protein product is CALRGSGTDEQFF. The full variable domain, rest sourced from reference TRBV28 and TRBJ2-1, is DVKVTQSSRYLVKRTGEKVFLECVQDMDHENMFWYRQDPGLGLRLIYFSYDVKMKEKGDIPEGYSVSREKKERFSLILESASTNQTSMYLCALRGSGTDEQFFGPGTRLTVL.